This T cell receptor (beta chain) appears in the sequencing data of a study of cytomegalovirus exposure and HLA in healthy donors. It was with 60 Vbeta and 13 Jbeta primers that the PCR ran. The data were produced by immunoSEQ multiplex PCR, yet TCRdb's version contains in-frame clones alone and is incomplete. Among around 220,000 clones listed, about 83% were seen once. CDR3 length equals 16 residues. Germline V gene sequence: CDR1 LGHNA, CDR2 YSLEER. The V gene lost 3 bases and the J gene lost 4 bases, with 18 bases spanning the gap. The sample consisted of PBMCs. This chain joins TRBV4-3 and TRBJ1-2; D may be TRBD1 (5 bases). The source of this sequence is a girl aged 5 to 17 in good health and CMV-seronegative. CDR3 DNA: TGCGCCAGCAGCCATCGCAGGGTGGTCTCGTTCTATGGCTACACCTTC. Translating it yields CASSHRRVVSFYGYTF.